This TCR beta chain was obtained from a study of OX40 agonist ivuxolimab in advanced cancers. Unmatched junction bases numbered 12, after V lost 3 bases and J lost 4 bases. Germline V gene lookup returns CDR1 SGHDN and CDR2 FVKESK. This CDR3 has 17 amino acids. The data were produced by immunoSEQ multiplex PCR, yet TCRdb's version contains in-frame clones alone and is incomplete. The sample records more than 50,000 clones, around 85% being singletons. The chain combines TRBV14 with TRBJ2-7; 10 bases map to TRBD2. The sequence derives from an adult with an advanced solid tumor such as melanoma, head and neck, liver or kidney cancer. The starting material was CD4+ or CD8+ T cells sorted from blood, obtained in a trial of the OX40 agonist ivuxolimab. CDR3 sequence (DNA): TGTGCCAGCAGCCAGGTCCTAGCGGGAGCCTCCTCTTACGAGCAGTACTTC. As protein: CASSQVLAGASSYEQYF.